The entry below gives a single T cell receptor (beta chain) sequence along with its context. The data are from a study of control samples from healthy donors and cancer patients. This CDR3 spans 19 amino acids. V gave up 1 base and J gave up 3 bases; unmatched junction bases: 12. Germline loops: CDR1 SGHTS, CDR2 YDEGEE. The table came from immunoSEQ multiplex PCR; TCRdb's copy has only in-frame clones and leaves some out. Of roughly 30,000 clones detected, 70% to 90% appear once; the ten largest clones hold 3% to 4%. The sequenced sample was formalin-fixed, paraffin-embedded tissue. This receptor was obtained from a female donor with melanoma. The chain combines TRBV5-8 with TRBJ2-3; 12 positions agree with TRBD2. The CDR3 nucleotides read TGTGCCAGCAGCTTGTATTACGGACTAGCGGGAATATTTACAGATACGCAGTATTTT. It codes for CASSLYYGLAGIFTDTQYF.